Ten or more counts support the clone carrying this T cell receptor (beta chain). Germline CDR1 and CDR2: DFQATT and SNEGSKA (reference sequence). The CDR3 loop spans 14 amino acids. V shed 0 bases and J 8 bases; nucleotides not matched to a gene: 3. MiXCR was run by TCRdb on the 5' RACE reads, yielding one entry per CDR3 protein. The data hold under 90,000 distinct CDR3 sequences, with about a tenth observed a single time. This sample is part of a study of neurological immune-mediated disorders. Sequencing was done on a sample of PBMCs. This sequence joins TRBV20-1 and TRBJ2-1; 11 bases agree with TRBD2. The origin of this receptor is a man aged 40-50 years in good health. The CDR3 bases are TGCAGTGCTAGAGAGGGTAGCGGGAGGGATGAGCAGTTCTTC. This encodes CSAREGSGRDEQFF.